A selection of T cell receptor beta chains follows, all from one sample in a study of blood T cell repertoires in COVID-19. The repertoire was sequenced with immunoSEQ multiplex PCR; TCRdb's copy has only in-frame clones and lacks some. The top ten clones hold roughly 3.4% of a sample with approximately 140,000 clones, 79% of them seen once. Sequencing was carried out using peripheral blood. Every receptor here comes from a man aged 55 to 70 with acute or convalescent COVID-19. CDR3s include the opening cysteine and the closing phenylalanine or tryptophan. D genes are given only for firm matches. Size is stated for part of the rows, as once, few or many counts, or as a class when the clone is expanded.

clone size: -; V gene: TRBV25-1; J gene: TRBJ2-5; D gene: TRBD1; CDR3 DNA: TGTGCCAGCAGTGACCCGACAGGGAATATAGTAGAGACCCAGTACTTC; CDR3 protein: CASSDPTGNIVETQYF
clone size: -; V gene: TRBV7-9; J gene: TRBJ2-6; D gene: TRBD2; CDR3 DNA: TGTGCCAGTGAGGGACTAGCGGGAGCTGGGGCCAACGTCCTGACTTTC; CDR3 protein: CASEGLAGAGANVLTF
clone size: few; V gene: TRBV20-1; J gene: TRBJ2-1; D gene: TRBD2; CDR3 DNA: TGCAGTGCTAGTCTCCCGGGACTAGCAAAAAATGAGCAGTTCTTC; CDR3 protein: CSASLPGLAKNEQFF
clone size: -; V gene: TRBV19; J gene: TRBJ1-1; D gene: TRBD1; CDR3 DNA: TGTGCCAGTAGTATGGGACAGGTTCAGACTGAAGCTTTCTTT; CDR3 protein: CASSMGQVQTEAFF
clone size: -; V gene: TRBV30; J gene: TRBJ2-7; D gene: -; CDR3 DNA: TGTGCCTGGAGTGTACTCCAGGGGGGTGAGCAGTACTTC; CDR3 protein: CAWSVLQGGEQYF
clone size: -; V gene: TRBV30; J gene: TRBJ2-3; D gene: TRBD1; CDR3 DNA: TGTGCCTGGAGACCCGGACAGGGGATGCCAGATACGCAGTATTTT; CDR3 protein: CAWRPGQGMPDTQYF
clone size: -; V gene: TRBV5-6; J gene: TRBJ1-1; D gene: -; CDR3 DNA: TGTGCCAGCAGCTTCACGATACAGGGCCCCACTGAAGCTTTCTTT; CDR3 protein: CASSFTIQGPTEAFF
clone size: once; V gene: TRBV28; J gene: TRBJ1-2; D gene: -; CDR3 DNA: TGTGCCAGCACCGGGGTGGGTGGCTACACCTTC; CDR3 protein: CASTGVGGYTF
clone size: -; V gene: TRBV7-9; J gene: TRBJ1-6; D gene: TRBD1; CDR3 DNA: TGTGCCAGCAGCCCCCGACAGGGTAGCTCCTATAATTCACCCCTCCACTTT; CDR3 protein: CASSPRQGSSYNSPLHF
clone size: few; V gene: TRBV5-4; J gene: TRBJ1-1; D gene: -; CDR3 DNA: TGTGCCAGCAGCTTGGACAGGGTAGACACTGAAGCTTTCTTT; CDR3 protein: CASSLDRVDTEAFF
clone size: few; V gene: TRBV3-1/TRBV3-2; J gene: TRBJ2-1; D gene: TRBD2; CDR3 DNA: TGTGCCAGCAGCCGAGTAGCGGGAGAGGCTTACAATGAGCAGTTCTTC; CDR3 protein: CASSRVAGEAYNEQFF
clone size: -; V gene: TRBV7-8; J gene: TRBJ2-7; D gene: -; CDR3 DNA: TGTGCCAGCAGCTTAGCGACAGGCTGGCGGAACGAGCAGTACTTC; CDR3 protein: CASSLATGWRNEQYF
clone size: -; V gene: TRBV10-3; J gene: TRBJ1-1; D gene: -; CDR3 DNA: TGTGCCATCAGTGGAATGGGCAGGCTAACCTTGAACACTGAAGCTTTCTTT; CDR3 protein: CAISGMGRLTLNTEAFF
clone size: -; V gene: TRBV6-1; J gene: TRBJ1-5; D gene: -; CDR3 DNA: TGTGCCAGCAGTGATCTTTTGCCCCAGCATTTT; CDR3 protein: CASSDLLPQHF
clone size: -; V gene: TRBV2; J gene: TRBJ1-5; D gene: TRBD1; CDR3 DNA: TGTGCCAGCAGATCGGACAGGGTGGGCAATCAGCCCCAGCATTTT; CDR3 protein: CASRSDRVGNQPQHF
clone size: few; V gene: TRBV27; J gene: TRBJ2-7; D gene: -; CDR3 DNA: TGTGCCAGCAGTTCGCCCCGGCTAGGGGACTACGAGCAGTACTTC; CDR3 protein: CASSSPRLGDYEQYF
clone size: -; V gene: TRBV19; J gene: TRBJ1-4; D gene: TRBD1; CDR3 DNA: TGTGCCAGTCCGACAGGGGGACCTAATGAAAAACTGTTTTTT; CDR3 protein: CASPTGGPNEKLFF
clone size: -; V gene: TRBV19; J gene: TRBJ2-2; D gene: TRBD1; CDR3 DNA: TGTGCCAGTAGTAACCAGGGGGTCGACACCGGGGAGCTGTTTTTT; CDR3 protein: CASSNQGVDTGELFF
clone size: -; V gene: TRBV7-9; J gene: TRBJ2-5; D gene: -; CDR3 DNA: TGTGCCAGCAGCTTAGCAGGTGGGGGGACGACAGAGACCCAGTACTTC; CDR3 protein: CASSLAGGGTTETQYF
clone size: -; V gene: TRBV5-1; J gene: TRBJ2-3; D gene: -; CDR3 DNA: TGCGCCAGCAGCTTGGGGGGCTATACCACAGATACGCAGTATTTT; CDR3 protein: CASSLGGYTTDTQYF
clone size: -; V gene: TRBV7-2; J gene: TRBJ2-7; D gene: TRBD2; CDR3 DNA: TGTGCCAGCAGCTTAGGAAGCGGGAACTCCTACGAGCAGTACTTC; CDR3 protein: CASSLGSGNSYEQYF
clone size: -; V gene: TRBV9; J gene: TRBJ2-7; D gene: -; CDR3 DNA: TGTGCCAGCAGTGGGGTGGACGGGACCTACGAGCAGTACTTC; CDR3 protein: CASSGVDGTYEQYF
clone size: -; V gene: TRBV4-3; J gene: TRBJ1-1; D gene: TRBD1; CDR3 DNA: TGCGCCAGCAGCCAACAGGACAGGGGAATCGCTGAAGCTTTCTTT; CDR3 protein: CASSQQDRGIAEAFF
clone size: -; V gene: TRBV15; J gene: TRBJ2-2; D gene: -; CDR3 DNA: TGTGCCACCAGCAGAGACAGGGTAGGCGGGGAGCTGTTTTTT; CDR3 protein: CATSRDRVGGELFF
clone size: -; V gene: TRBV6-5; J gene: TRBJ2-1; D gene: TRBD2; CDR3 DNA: TGTGCCACTAAACCGGGACTACCCTACAATGAGCAGTTCTTC; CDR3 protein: CATKPGLPYNEQFF
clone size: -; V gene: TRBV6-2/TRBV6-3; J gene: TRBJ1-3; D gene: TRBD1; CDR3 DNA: TGTGCCAGCAGTTACTCAGGGACAGCAGAGGCCCGGAACACCATATATTTT; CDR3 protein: CASSYSGTAEARNTIYF
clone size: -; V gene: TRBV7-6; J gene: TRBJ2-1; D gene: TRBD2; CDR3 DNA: TGTGCCAGCACCCGCGGGGAGGGCCGATACAATGAGCAGTTCTTC; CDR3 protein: CASTRGEGRYNEQFF
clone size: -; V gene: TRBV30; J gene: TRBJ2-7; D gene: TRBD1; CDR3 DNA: TGTGCCACGGGGCAGGGGGCGACCTACGAGCAGTACTTC; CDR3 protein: CATGQGATYEQYF
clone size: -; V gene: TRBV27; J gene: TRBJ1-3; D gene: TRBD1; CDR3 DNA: TGTGCCAGCAGTTTTTCAGGGGGCGTAGACACCATATATTTT; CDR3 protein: CASSFSGGVDTIYF
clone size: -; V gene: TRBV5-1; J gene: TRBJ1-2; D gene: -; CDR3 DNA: TGCGCCAGCAGCTGGGGCCGGGAGAAGGGCTATGGCTACACCTTC; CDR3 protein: CASSWGREKGYGYTF
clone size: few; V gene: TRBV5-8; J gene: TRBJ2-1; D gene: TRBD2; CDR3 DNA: TGTGCCAGCAGCTTGCTCTTCAATAGGGCGGGGGGCTATGAGCAGTTCTTC; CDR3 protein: CASSLLFNRAGGYEQFF
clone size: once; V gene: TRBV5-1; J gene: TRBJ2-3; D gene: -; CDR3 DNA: TGCGCCAGCAGCTTGGCCCTCGGGGGTTGGGGGACAGATACGCAGTATTTT; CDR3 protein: CASSLALGGWGTDTQYF
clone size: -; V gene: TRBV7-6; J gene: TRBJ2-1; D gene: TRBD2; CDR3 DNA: TGTGCCAGCAGCTTATGGACTAGCGGGATCTCCGGACTTGAGCAGTTCTTC; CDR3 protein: CASSLWTSGISGLEQFF
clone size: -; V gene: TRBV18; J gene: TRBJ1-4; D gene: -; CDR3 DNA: TGTGCCAGCTCACCGAGAAACAGGGAGTCGAGGGAAAAACTGTTTTTT; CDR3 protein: CASSPRNRESREKLFF
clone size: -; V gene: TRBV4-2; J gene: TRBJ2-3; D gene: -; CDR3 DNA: TGTGCCAGCAGCAGACGGGAGACTACAGATACGCAGTATTTT; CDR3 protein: CASSRRETTDTQYF
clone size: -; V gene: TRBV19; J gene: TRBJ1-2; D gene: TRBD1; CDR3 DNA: TGTGCCAGTAAGGGACAGGGGGACTATGGCTACACCTTC; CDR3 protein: CASKGQGDYGYTF
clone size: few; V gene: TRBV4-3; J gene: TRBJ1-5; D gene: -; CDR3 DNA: TGCGCCAGCAGCCAAGATTGGGGAGATAGCAATCAGCCCCAGCATTTT; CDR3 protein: CASSQDWGDSNQPQHF
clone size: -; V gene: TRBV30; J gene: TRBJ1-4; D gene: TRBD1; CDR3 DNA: TGTGCCTGGAGTAGGGGACAGGGGAATGAAAAACTGTTTTTT; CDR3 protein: CAWSRGQGNEKLFF
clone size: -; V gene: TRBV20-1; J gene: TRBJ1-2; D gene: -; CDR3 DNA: TGCAGTGCTAGGGGCGTCGGCTACACCTTC; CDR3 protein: CSARGVGYTF
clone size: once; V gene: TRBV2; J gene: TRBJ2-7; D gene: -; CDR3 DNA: TGTGCCAGCAGTGATTGGCAGGCCGTGTACTTC; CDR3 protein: CASSDWQAVYF
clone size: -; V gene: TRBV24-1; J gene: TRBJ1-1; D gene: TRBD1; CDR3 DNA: TGTGCCACCAGTGATTACCGGACAGGGAGGGGAGCTTTCTTT; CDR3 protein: CATSDYRTGRGAFF